The TCR beta chain described here comes from a study of T cell responses to AZD1222 COVID-19 vaccine. Study results and limitations: The donor cohort was predominantly white British with a female majority, and clonal diversity may have been underestimated.

The germline CDR1 and CDR2 sequences are GTSNPN and SVGIG (reference sequence). The CDR3 is 13 amino acids. Between the trimmed V and J ends, which lost 2 bases and 3 bases, there was a span of 8 bases. As to this clone: Its specificity is not known.

Only in-frame clones appear in the TCRdb table, and some are missing; sequencing was by immunoSEQ multiplex PCR. The sample has around 100,000 clones; approximately 87% are singletons. Source: peripheral blood, taken on day 0 of AZD1222 vaccination. The receptor comes from an adult in good health. The rearrangement joins TRBV30 to TRBJ1-5; D unclear. The CDR3 protein is CAWSPDDNQPQHF. CDR3 in DNA: TGTGCCTGGAGTCCCGATGACAATCAGCCCCAGCATTTT.